This T cell receptor beta chain was captured by sequencing in a study of cytomegalovirus exposure and HLA in healthy donors. Study-level results: The study found most TCR sequences rare, yet found some public TCRs in many donors.

The donors were members of the approximately 120-subject validation cohort (separate from the approximately 670-subject first cohort). About this clone: The antigen is not known.

Profiling relied on immunoSEQ multiplex PCR, and the TCRdb table lists in-frame clones only, not all of them. The sample consists of about 160,000 clones, 86% of them appearing once. The specimen was PBMCs. This sequence originates from a woman in her late teens or twenties in good health and CMV-seronegative.

The CDR3 spells CASSRHSNQPQHF. CDR3 sequence (DNA): TGTGCCAGCAGTCGACATAGCAATCAGCCCCAGCATTTT. V is TRBV27 and J is TRBJ1-5, with D unresolved. V was cut by 5 bases and J by 0 bases, with 5 bases left in between. The CDR3 contains 13 residues. Germline assignment: CDR1 MNHEY and CDR2 SMNVEV (reference sequence).